This T cell receptor (beta chain) stems from a study of T cells in Graves' hyperthyroidism and ophthalmopathy. In the study overall: Peripheral blood samples were taken at initial diagnosis, prior to any treatment. Study observations and caveats: Ophthalmopathy could be told apart from stable hyperthyroidism with a 13 V-J model. Most clonotypes expanded in thyroid above 0.001 were likewise present in blood. Ophthalmopathy was model-predicted a median 6.5 months pre-onset.

This clonotype has just a few counts. As yet, its antigen is unknown. Amplification of TCR beta CDR3 regions used RNA as the template. HTBI primers were used for first-round RT-PCR of the TCR CDR3. TCRdb processed the multiplex PCR reads anew with MiXCR; each CDR3 protein has one entry. The data show 600,000 or so distinct CDR3 sequences, more than 13% seen once. The V end was cut by 2 bases, the J end by 6 bases, with 14 bases between. The CDR3 length is 15 residues. CDR1 is SEHNR, CDR2 FQNEAQ, per germline (reference sequence). The specimen sequenced was blood. The V gene is TRBV7-9, the J gene TRBJ2-1; D is undetermined. The clonotype was recovered from a woman aged 18 to 35 with Graves' ophthalmopathy. The CDR3 is CASSLRPSAGNEQFF. CDR3 nucleotides: TGTGCCAGCAGCTTACGGCCAAGCGCCGGCAATGAGCAGTTCTTC.